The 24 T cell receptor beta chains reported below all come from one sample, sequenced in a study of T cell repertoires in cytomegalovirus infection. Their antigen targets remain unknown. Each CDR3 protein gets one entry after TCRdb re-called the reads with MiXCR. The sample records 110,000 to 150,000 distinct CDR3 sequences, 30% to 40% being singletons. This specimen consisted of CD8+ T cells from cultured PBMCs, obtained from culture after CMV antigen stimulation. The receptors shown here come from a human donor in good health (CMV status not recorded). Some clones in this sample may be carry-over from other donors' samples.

The CDR3 loop reads CASSLAPGIGPTGELFF. DNA for the CDR3: TGTGCCAGCAGCTTAGCACCAGGGATAGGTCCCACCGGGGAGCTGTTTTTT. This chain joins TRBV7-9 and TRBJ2-2; tentative D call: TRBD1 (5 bases). The germline CDR1 and CDR2 sequences are SEHNR and FQNEAQ (reference sequence). V was pared by 0 bases and J by 4 bases, with 15 bases between. The CDR3 is made up of 17 amino acids. The variable domain in full, completed from reference TRBV7-9 and TRBJ2-2, reads DTGVSQNPRHKITKRGQNVTFRCDPISEHNRLYWYRQTLGQGPEFLTYFQNEAQLEKSRLLSDRFSAERPKGSFSTLEIQRTEQGDSAMYLCASSLAPGIGPTGELFFGEGSRLTVL.

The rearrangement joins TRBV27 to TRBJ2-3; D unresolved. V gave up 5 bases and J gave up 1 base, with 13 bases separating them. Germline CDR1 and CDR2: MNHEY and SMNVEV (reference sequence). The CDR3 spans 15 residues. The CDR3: CASSPTLPRTDTQYF. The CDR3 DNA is TGTGCCAGCAGTCCGACCCTACCTCGCACAGATACGCAGTATTTT.

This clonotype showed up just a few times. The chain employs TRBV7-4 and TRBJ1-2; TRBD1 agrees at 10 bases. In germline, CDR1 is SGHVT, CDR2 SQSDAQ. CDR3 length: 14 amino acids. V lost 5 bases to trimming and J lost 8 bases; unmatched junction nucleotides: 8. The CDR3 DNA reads TGTGCCAGCAGCCCGGCCGGGACAGGGGACGGCTACACCTTC. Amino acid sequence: CASSPAGTGDGYTF.

This chain's CDR3 is CASSQDSGPVLRETQYF. Here the CDR3 DNA reads TGCGCCAGCAGCCAAGATTCGGGACCGGTCCTACGTGAGACCCAGTACTTC. The rearrangement links TRBV4-3 to TRBJ2-5; perhaps D is TRBD1 or TRBD2 (5 bases each). Germline CDR1 and CDR2: LGHNA and YSLEER. The CDR3 contains 17 residues. The V end was cut by 0 bases, the J end by 5 bases, with 19 bases between.

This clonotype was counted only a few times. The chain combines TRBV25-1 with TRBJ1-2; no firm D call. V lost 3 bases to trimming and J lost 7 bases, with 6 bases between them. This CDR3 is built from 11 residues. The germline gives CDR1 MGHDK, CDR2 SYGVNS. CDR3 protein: CASSDLSGYTF. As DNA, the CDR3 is TGTGCCAGCAGTGATTTAAGTGGCTACACCTTC.

CDR3 sequence: CASSPIGPSYEQYF. As DNA, the CDR3 is TGTGCCAGCAGTCCCATTGGGCCGTCCTACGAGCAGTACTTC. This rearrangement joins TRBV6-1 to TRBJ2-7; D is ambiguous. The V end was cut by 5 bases, the J end by 1 base, with 12 bases between. This CDR3 is built from 14 residues. Per germline, CDR1 MNHNS and CDR2 SASEGT.

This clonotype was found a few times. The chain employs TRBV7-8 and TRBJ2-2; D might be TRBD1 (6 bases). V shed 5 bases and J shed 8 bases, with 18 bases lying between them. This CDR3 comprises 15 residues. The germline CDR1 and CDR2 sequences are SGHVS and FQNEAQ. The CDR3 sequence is CASSQSTGSRGELFF. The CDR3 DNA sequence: TGTGCCAGCAGCCAAAGTACAGGGAGTCGGGGGGAGCTGTTTTTT.

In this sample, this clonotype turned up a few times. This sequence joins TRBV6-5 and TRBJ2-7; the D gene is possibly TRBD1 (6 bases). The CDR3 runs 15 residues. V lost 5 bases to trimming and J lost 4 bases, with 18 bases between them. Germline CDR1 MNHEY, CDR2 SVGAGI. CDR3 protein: CASSTTGSQSYEQYF. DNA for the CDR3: TGTGCCAGCAGTACAACAGGGTCACAAAGTTACGAGCAGTACTTC.

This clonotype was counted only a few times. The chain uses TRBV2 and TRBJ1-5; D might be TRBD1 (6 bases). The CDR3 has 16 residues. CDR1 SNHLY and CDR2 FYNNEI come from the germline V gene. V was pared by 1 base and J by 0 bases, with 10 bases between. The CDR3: CASSEGAGDSNQPQHF. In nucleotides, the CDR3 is TGTGCCAGCAGTGAAGGGGCAGGGGATAGCAATCAGCCCCAGCATTTT.

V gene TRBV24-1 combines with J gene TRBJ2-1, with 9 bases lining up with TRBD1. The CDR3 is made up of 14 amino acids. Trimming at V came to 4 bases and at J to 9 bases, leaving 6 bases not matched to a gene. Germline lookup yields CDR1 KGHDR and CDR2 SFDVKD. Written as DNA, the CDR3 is TGTGCCACCAGTGAAACAGGGGGCATAGGTGAGCAGTTCTTC. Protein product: CATSETGGIGEQFF.

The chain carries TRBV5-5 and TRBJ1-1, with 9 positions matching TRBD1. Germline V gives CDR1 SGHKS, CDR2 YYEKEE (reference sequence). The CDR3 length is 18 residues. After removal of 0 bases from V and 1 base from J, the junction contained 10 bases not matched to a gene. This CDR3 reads CASSLAPPGTGTNTEAFF. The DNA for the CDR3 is TGTGCCAGCAGCTTGGCCCCCCCTGGGACAGGGACGAACACTGAAGCTTTCTTT. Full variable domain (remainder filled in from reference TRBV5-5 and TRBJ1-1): DAGVTQSPTHLIKTRGQQVTLRCSPISGHKSVSWYQQVLGQGPQFIFQYYEKEERGRGNFPDRFSARQFPNYSSELNVNALLLGDSALYLCASSLAPPGTGTNTEAFFGQGTRLTVV.

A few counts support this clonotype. CDR3 amino acids: CASSLGGRTRGYTF. CDR3 DNA sequence: TGCGCCAGCAGCTTGGGTGGCAGAACCAGGGGCTACACCTTC. The rearrangement uses TRBV5-1 and TRBJ1-2, with no clear D. The germline V gene has CDR1 SGHRS and CDR2 YFSETQ. This CDR3 is built from 14 residues. The V gene lost 0 bases and the J gene lost 8 bases, with 14 bases spanning the gap.

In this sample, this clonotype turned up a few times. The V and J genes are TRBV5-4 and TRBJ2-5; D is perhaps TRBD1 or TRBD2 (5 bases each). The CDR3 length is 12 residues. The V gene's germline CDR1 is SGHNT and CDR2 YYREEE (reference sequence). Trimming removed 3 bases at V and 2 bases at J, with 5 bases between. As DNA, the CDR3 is TGTGCCAGCAGCTGGGGGCAAGAGACCCAGTACTTC. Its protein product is CASSWGQETQYF.

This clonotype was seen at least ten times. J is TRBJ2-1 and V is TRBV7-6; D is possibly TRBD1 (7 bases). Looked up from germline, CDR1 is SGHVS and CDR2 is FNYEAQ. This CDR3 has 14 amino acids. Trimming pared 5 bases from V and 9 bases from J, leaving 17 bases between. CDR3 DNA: TGTGCCAGCAGCCTAGGGGGCGGCGGGACTGAGCAGTTCTTC. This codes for CASSLGGGGTEQFF.

CDR3 nucleotides: TGTGCCAGTAGTAACCCTCCGGGACAGGGGATCACTGAAGCTTTCTTT. This codes for CASSNPPGQGITEAFF. The chain links TRBV19 to TRBJ1-1, with TRBD1 matching over 10 bases. Germline assignment: CDR1 LNHDA and CDR2 SQIVND (reference sequence). The ends lost 4 bases at V and 4 bases at J; junction bases unmatched: 9. This CDR3 is 16 amino acids long.

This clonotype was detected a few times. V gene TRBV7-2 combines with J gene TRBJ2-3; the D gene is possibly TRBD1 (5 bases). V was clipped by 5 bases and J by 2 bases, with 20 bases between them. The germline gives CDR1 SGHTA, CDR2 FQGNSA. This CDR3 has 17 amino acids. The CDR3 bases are TGTGCCAGCAGCCGGATCCTAGGACATTCTCTCACAGATACGCAGTATTTT. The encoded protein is CASSRILGHSLTDTQYF. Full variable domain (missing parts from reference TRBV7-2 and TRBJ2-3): GAGVSQSPSNKVTEKGKDVELRCDPISGHTALYWYRQSLGQGLEFLIYFQGNSAPDKSGLPSDRFSAERTGGSVSTLTIQRTQQEDSAVYLCASSRILGHSLTDTQYFGPGTRLTVL.

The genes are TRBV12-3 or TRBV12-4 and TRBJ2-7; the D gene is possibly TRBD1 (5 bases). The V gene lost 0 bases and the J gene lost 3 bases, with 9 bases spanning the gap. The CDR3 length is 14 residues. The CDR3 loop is CASSLARDYYEQYF. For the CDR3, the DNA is TGTGCCAGCAGTTTAGCCAGGGATTACTACGAGCAGTACTTC.

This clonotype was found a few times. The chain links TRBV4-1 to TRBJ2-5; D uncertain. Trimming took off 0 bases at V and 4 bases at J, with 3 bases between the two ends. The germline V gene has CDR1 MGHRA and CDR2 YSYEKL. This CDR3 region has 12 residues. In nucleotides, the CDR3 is TGCGCCAGCAGCCAAGATATAGAGACCCAGTACTTC. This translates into CASSQDIETQYF.

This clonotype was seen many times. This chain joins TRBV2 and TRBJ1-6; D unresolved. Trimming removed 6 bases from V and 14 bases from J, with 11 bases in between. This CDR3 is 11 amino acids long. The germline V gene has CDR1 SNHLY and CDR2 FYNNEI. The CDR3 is CASRVEGSLHF. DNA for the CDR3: TGTGCCAGCAGGGTCGAAGGATCCCTCCACTTT. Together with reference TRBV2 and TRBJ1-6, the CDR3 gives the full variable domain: EPEVTQTPSHQVTQMGQEVILRCVPISNHLYFYWYRQILGQKVEFLVSFYNNEISEKSEIFDDQFSVERPDGSNFTLKIRSTKLEDSAMYFCASRVEGSLHFGNGTRLTVT.

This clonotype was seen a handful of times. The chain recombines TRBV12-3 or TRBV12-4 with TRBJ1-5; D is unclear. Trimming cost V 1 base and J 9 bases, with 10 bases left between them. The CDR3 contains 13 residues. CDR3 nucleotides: TGTGCCAGCAGTTTAGGGGCGGTGGGGCCCCAGCATTTT. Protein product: CASSLGAVGPQHF.

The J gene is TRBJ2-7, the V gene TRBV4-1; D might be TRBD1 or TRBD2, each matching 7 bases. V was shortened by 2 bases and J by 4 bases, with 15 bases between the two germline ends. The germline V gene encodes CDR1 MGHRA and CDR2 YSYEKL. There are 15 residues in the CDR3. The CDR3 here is CASSQWEGQPYEQYF. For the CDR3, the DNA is TGCGCCAGCAGCCAATGGGAGGGACAGCCATACGAGCAGTACTTC.

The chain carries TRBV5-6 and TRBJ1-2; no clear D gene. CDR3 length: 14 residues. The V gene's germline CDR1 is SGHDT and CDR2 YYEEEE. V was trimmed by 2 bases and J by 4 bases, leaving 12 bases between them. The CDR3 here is CASSLATDFYGYTF. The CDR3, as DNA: TGTGCCAGCAGCTTAGCGACCGACTTCTATGGCTACACCTTC.

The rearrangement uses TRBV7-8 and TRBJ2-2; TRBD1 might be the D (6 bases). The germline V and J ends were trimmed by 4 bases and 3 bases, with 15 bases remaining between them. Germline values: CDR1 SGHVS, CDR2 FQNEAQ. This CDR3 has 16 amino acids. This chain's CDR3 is CASSSNAGVHTGELFF. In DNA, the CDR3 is TGTGCCAGCAGCTCGAATGCAGGGGTGCACACCGGGGAGCTGTTTTTT.

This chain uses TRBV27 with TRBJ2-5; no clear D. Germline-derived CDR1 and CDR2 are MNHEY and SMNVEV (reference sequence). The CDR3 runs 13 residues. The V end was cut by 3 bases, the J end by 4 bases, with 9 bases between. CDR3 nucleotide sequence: TGTGCCAGCAGTTTCGCCCGCGGAGAGACCCAGTACTTC. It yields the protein CASSFARGETQYF.